The next 14 T cell receptor beta chains were all read from a single sample in a study of T-cell memory formation after mild COVID-19. Using its own MiXCR run on the 5' RACE reads, TCRdb lists one record per CDR3 protein. The table lists 450,000 or so distinct CDR3 sequences, 15% to 25% of them singletons. Sample: PBMCs or a T cell subset sorted from them (not recorded which). These receptors all stem from an adult woman who had mild COVID-19 (a few samples of this study predate the infection). Cell type and time point are not known.

This clonotype was seen once. The CDR3: CASSLQGTGYNSPLHF. CDR3 DNA: TGTGCCAGCAGCCTTCAGGGAACGGGCTATAATTCACCCCTCCACTTT. This sequence joins TRBV3-1 and TRBJ1-6; D is possibly TRBD1 (5 bases). This CDR3 has 16 amino acids. V was shortened by 4 bases and J by 3 bases, with 13 bases between the two germline ends. In germline, CDR1 is LGHDT, CDR2 YNNKEL (reference sequence).

The genes are TRBV29-1 and TRBJ2-1, with 10 nucleotides matching TRBD1. This CDR3 is 13 amino acids long. Losses at the gene ends were 2 bases for V and 10 bases for J; bases not matched to a gene: 5. CDR1 and CDR2 from the germline V gene are SQVTM and ANQGSEA. The CDR3 is CSVERWDRGEQFF. The CDR3 DNA reads as TGCAGCGTTGAACGTTGGGACAGGGGCGAGCAGTTCTTC.

This clonotype was detected only a few times. This chain links TRBV6-6 with TRBJ1-1; D is unclear. With 2 bases removed from V and 5 bases from J, the gap between germline ends came to 12 bases. CDR1 MNHNY and CDR2 SVGAGI come from the germline V gene (reference sequence). The CDR3 extends over 14 amino acids. CDR3 region: CASSYEGSATEAFF. The CDR3 coding sequence is TGTGCCAGCAGTTACGAGGGATCGGCAACTGAAGCTTTCTTT.

The chain employs TRBV20-1 and TRBJ2-3, with TRBD2 matching 14 bases. The CDR3 has 15 residues. Germline V gives CDR1 DFQATT, CDR2 SNEGSKA (reference sequence). V lost 1 base and J lost 7; bases outside the gene matches: 4. The CDR3 coding sequence is TGCAGTGCTAGAGCCGGGACTAGCGGGAGAAATACGCAGTATTTT. Encoded protein: CSARAGTSGRNTQYF.

This clonotype showed up just a few times. The J gene is TRBJ2-4, the V gene TRBV14; D gene unclear. The CDR3 extends over 15 amino acids. V lost 0 bases to trimming and J lost 13 bases, with 19 bases between them. CDR1 is SGHDN and CDR2 is FVKESK in the germline V gene. CDR3: CASSQENWKRLRQYF. DNA for the CDR3: TGTGCCAGCAGCCAAGAAAACTGGAAACGGTTACGACAGTACTTC.

This chain connects TRBV5-5 to TRBJ2-1; a weak D match, TRBD2 (5 bases). Trimming left V 2 bases short and J 0 bases short, with 12 bases between. Germline V lookup: CDR1 SGHKS, CDR2 YYEKEE (reference sequence). CDR3 length: 16 amino acids. The CDR3 loop is CASSLGEGSSYNEQFF. CDR3 DNA: TGTGCCAGCAGCTTAGGTGAGGGTAGCTCCTACAATGAGCAGTTCTTC. Full variable domain (rest looked up from reference TRBV5-5 and TRBJ2-1): DAGVTQSPTHLIKTRGQQVTLRCSPISGHKSVSWYQQVLGQGPQFIFQYYEKEERGRGNFPDRFSARQFPNYSSELNVNALLLGDSALYLCASSLGEGSSYNEQFFGPGTRLTVL.

This clonotype appeared a few times. The chain couples TRBV7-2 to TRBJ2-2, with unresolved D. This CDR3 spans 17 amino acids. Trimming shortened V by 4 bases and J by 6 bases, and 21 bases separated the two germline ends. Germline V CDR1 and CDR2: SGHTA, FQGNSA. CDR3 residues: CASSSRWGLVGSGELFF. CDR3 coding DNA: TGTGCCAGCAGCTCCCGGTGGGGTTTAGTGGGGTCCGGGGAGCTGTTTTTT.

There are a few counts of this clonotype. The chain links TRBV4-3 to TRBJ2-2; tentatively, D is TRBD2 (5 bases). V was cut by 0 bases and J by 6 bases, with 11 bases left in between. Per germline, CDR1 LGHNA and CDR2 YSLEER. The CDR3 extends over 15 amino acids. The CDR3 DNA is TGCGCCAGCAGCCAAGATCGACGGGGTTCCGGGGAGCTGTTTTTT. Amino acid sequence: CASSQDRRGSGELFF.

Only a few counts were recorded for this clonotype. The chain carries TRBV6-6 and TRBJ1-2; TRBD1 might be the D (6 bases). Germline CDR1 is MNHNY and CDR2 is SVGAGI (reference sequence). The length of the CDR3 is 14 residues. With 6 bases removed from V and 0 bases from J, the gap between germline ends came to 11 bases. The CDR3 loop is CASSHGQTNYGYTF. In DNA, the CDR3 is TGTGCCAGCAGCCACGGACAGACTAACTATGGCTACACCTTC.

The CDR3 loop is CSVGSPMRETQYF. The CDR3 region has the DNA TGCAGCGTGGGATCTCCGATGCGGGAGACCCAGTACTTC. The chain links TRBV29-1 to TRBJ2-5; D ambiguous. This CDR3 spans 13 amino acids. V was pared by 6 bases and J by 5 bases, with 16 bases between. The germline gives CDR1 SQVTM, CDR2 ANQGSEA.

This chain connects TRBV24-1 to TRBJ2-2; 7 bases map to TRBD2. This CDR3 is 14 amino acids long. With V trimmed by 5 bases and J by 5 bases, 4 bases remained unmatched. Per the germline V gene, CDR1 is KGHDR and CDR2 is SFDVKD. In nucleotides, the CDR3 is TGTGCCACCAGTGGGCGGGAGTTGACCGGGGAGCTGTTTTTT. Protein product: CATSGRELTGELFF.

This clonotype was observed a handful of times. V and J are TRBV24-1 and TRBJ2-1, with 11 bases fitting TRBD2. Germline CDR1 KGHDR, CDR2 SFDVKD. This CDR3 is built from 16 residues. V lost 4 bases to trimming and J lost 3 bases; unmatched junction nucleotides: 4. The CDR3 reads CATSDPGTSGYNEQFF. The DNA for the CDR3 is TGTGCCACCAGTGACCCCGGGACTAGCGGCTACAATGAGCAGTTCTTC.

In this sample, this clonotype turned up a few times. The gene calls are TRBV7-9 and TRBJ2-2, with TRBD2 identical over 13 bases. Germline V gene data show CDR1 as SEHNR and CDR2 as FQNEAQ (reference sequence). V trimming: 8 bases; J trimming: 0 bases; junction bases outside the gene matches: 21. The CDR3 is 22 residues long. The CDR3 loop reads CASLLRLAGGNGPNANTGELFF. In DNA, the CDR3 is TGTGCCAGCTTACTCAGACTAGCGGGAGGCAACGGACCAAACGCGAACACCGGGGAGCTGTTTTTT.

The V and J genes are TRBV14 and TRBJ1-1; D remains unclear. V lost 1 base and J 0 bases, leaving 9 bases between the germline ends. The CDR3 spans 15 residues. CDR1 is SGHDN and CDR2 is FVKESK in the germline V gene. CDR3 region: CASSQVQSLNTEAFF. CDR3 nucleotide sequence: TGTGCCAGCAGCCAAGTGCAGTCACTGAACACTGAAGCTTTCTTT.